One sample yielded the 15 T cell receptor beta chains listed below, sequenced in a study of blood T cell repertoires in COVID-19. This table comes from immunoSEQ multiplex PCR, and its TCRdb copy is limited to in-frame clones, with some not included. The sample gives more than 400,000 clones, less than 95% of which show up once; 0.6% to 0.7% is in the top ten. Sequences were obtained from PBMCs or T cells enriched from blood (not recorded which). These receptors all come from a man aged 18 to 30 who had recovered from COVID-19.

As DNA, the CDR3 is TGCGCCAGCAGCTCTGGTGGAGGGTTGAACACTGAAGCTTTCTTT. It yields the protein CASSSGGGLNTEAFF. This chain connects TRBV5-1 to TRBJ1-1; unclear D gene. The CDR3 has 15 amino acids. CDR1 is SGHRS, CDR2 YFSETQ, per germline. The V end was cut by 3 bases, the J end by 0 bases, with 12 bases between.

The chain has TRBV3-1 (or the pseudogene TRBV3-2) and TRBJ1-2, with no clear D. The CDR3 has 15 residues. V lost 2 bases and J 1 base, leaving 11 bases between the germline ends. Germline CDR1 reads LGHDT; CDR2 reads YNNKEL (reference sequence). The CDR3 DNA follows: TGTGCCAGCAGCCAACTAGTACGGAGTAACTATGGCTACACCTTC. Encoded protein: CASSQLVRSNYGYTF.

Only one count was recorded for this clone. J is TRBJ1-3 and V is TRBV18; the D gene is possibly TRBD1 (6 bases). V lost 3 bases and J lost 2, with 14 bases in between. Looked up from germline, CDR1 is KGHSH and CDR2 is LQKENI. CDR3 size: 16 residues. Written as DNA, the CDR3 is TGTGCCAGCTCACCCCCCAAGAGGGGGACTGGAAACACCATATATTTT. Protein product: CASSPPKRGTGNTIYF.

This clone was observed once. The CDR3 DNA follows: TGCGCCAGCAGGGGGAGCTGGGCCGACAATCAGCCCCAGCATTTT. Translation gives CASRGSWADNQPQHF. This chain joins TRBV10-2 and TRBJ1-5; D is unclear. Per the germline V gene, CDR1 is WSHSY and CDR2 is SAAADI. V lost 6 bases to trimming and J lost 3 bases, with 15 bases between them. The CDR3 contains 15 residues.

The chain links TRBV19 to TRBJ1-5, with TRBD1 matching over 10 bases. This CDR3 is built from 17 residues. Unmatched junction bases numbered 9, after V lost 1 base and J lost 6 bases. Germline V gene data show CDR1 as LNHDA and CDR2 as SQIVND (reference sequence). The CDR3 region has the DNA TGTGCCAGTAGTATAGTGGAGGGGACAGGGGTTTCTCAGCCCCAGCATTTT. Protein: CASSIVEGTGVSQPQHF.

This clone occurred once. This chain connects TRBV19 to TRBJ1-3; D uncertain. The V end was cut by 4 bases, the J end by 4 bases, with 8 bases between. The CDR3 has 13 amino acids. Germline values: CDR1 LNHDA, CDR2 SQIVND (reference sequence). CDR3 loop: CASSNGSGNTIYF. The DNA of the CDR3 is TGTGCCAGTAGTAACGGGAGCGGAAACACCATATATTTT.

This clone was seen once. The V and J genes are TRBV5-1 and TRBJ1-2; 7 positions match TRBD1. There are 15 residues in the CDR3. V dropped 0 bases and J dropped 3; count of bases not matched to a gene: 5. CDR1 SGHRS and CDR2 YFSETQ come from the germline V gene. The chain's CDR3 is CASSLEGQRDYGYTF. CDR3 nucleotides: TGCGCCAGCAGCTTGGAGGGACAGCGGGACTATGGCTACACCTTC.

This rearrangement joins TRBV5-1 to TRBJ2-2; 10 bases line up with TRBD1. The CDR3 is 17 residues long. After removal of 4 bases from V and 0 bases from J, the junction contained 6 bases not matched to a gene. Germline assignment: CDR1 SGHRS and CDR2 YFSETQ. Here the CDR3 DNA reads TGCGCCAGCAGCGGAAGACAGGGGGCCCCGAACACCGGGGAGCTGTTTTTT. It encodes CASSGRQGAPNTGELFF.

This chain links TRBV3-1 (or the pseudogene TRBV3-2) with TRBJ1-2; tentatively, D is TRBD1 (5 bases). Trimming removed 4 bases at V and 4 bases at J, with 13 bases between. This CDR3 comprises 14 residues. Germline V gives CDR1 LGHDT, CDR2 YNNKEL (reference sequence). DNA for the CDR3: TGTGCCAGCAGCCCTTTACAGGTCAGCTATGGCTACACCTTC. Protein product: CASSPLQVSYGYTF.

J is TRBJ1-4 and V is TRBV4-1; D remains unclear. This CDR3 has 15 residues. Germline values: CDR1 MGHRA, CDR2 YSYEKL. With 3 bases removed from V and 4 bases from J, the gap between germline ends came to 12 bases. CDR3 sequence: CASSHSRVGNEKLFF. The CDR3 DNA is TGCGCCAGCAGCCACTCGAGGGTTGGTAATGAAAAACTGTTTTTT.

In DNA form, the CDR3 reads TGTGCCAGTAGTATCGGGACTAGCTCCTACAATGAGCAGTTCTTC. Residues: CASSIGTSSYNEQFF. This chain uses TRBV19 with TRBJ2-1, with TRBD2 matching over 8 bases. Germline lookup yields CDR1 LNHDA and CDR2 SQIVND (reference sequence). J lost 0 bases, V lost 3 bases, and 1 base had no gene match. The CDR3 has 15 residues.

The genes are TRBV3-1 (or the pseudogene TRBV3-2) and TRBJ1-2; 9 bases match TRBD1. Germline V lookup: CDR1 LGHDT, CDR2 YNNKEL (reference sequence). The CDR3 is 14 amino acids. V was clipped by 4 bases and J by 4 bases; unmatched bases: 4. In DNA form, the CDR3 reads TGTGCCAGCAGCCGAACAGGGGGCTCCTATGGCTACACCTTC. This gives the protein CASSRTGGSYGYTF.

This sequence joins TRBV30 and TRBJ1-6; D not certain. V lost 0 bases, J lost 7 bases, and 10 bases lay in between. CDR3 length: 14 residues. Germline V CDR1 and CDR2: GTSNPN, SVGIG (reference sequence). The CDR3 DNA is TGTGCCTGGAGTGTATTATCCCTAAATTCACCCCTCCACTTT. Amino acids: CAWSVLSLNSPLHF.

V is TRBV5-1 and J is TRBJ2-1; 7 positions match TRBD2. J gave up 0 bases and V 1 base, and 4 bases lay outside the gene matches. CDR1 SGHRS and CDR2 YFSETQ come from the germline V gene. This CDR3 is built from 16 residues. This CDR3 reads CASSLRGGSSYNEQFF. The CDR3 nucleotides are TGCGCCAGCAGCTTGCGGGGCGGGAGCTCCTACAATGAGCAGTTCTTC.

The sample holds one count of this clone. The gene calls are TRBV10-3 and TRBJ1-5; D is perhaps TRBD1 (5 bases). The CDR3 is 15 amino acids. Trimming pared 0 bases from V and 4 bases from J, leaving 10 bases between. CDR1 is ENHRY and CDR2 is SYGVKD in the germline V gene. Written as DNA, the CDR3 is TGTGCCATCAGTGAGTCGGGGGGAGCTAATCAGCCCCAGCATTTT. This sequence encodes CAISESGGANQPQHF.